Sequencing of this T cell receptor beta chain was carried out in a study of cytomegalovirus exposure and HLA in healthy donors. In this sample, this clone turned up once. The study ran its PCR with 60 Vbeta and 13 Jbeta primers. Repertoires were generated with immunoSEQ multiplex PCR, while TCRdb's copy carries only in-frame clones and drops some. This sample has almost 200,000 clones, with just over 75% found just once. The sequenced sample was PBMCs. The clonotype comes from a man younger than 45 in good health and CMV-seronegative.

The CDR3 nucleotides are TGTGCCAGCAGCGCCAGGGGGTTTGGGTCCTATAATTCACCCCTCCACTTT. This translates into CASSARGFGSYNSPLHF. V usage is TRBV5-4 and J usage is TRBJ1-6, with TRBD1 identical over 7 bases. After removal of 4 bases from V and 1 base from J, the junction contained 8 bases not matched to a gene. Germline assignment: CDR1 SGHNT and CDR2 YYREEE (reference sequence). The CDR3 is 17 amino acids. The complete variable domain, with remaining parts taken from reference TRBV5-4 and TRBJ1-6, reads ETGVTQSPTHLIKTRGQQVTLRCSSQSGHNTVSWYQQALGQGPQFIFQYYREEENGRGNFPPRFSGLQFPNYSSELNVNALELDDSALYLCASSARGFGSYNSPLHFGNGTRLTVT.